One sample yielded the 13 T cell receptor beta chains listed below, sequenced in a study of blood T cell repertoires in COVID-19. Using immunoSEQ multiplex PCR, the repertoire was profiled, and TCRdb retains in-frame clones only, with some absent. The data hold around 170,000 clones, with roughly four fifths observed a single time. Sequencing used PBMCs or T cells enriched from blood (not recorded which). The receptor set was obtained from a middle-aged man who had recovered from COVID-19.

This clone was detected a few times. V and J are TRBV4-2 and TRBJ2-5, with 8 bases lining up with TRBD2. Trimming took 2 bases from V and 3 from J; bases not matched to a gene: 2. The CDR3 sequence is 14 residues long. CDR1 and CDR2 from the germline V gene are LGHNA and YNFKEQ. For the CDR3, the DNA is TGTGCCAGCAGCCAACTTAGCGGGGAAGAGACCCAGTACTTC. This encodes CASSQLSGEETQYF.

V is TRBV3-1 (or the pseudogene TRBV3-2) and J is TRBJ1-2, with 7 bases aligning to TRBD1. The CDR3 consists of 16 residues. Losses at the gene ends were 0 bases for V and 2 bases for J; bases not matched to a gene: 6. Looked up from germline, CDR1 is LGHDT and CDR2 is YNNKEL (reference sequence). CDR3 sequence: CASSQEGDRGNYGYTF. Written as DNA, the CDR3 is TGTGCCAGCAGCCAAGAGGGGGACAGAGGGAACTATGGCTACACCTTC.

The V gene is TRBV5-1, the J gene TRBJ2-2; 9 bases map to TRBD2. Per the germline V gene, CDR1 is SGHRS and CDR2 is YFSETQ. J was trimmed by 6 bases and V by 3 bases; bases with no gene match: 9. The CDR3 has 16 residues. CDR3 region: CASSYRLAGGAGELFF. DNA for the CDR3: TGCGCCAGCAGCTATCGCCTCGCGGGGGGGGCCGGGGAGCTGTTTTTT.

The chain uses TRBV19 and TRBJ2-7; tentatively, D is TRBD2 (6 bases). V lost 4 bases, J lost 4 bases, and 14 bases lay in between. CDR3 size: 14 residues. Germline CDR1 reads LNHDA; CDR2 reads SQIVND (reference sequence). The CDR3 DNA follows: TGTGCCAGTAGTAAGGCAGCCCGGGGGTACGAGCAGTACTTC. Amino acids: CASSKAARGYEQYF.

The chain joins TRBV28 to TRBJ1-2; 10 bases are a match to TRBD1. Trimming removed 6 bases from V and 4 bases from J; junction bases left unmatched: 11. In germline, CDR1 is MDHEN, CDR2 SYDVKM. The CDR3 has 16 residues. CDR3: CASSQSPTGGGYGYTF. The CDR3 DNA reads TGTGCCAGCAGCCAATCCCCGACAGGGGGCGGCTATGGCTACACCTTC.

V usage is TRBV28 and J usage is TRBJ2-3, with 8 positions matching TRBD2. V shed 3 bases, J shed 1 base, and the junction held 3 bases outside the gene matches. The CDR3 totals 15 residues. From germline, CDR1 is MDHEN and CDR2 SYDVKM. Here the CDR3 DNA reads TGTGCCAGCAGTTTCGTCGGGGGGGGCACAGATACGCAGTATTTT. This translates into CASSFVGGGTDTQYF.

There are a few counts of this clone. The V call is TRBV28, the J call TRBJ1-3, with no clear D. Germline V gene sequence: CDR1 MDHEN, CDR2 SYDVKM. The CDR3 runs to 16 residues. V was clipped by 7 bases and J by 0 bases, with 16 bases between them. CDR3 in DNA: TGTGCCAGCATCGCCTCGGGATCCACCTCTGGAAACACCATATATTTT. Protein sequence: CASIASGSTSGNTIYF.

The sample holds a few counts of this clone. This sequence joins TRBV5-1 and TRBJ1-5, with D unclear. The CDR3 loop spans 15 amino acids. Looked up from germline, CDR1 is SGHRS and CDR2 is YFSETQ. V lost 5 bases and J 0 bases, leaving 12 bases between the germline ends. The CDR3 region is CASRTEPSSNQPQHF. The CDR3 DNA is TGCGCCAGCAGAACTGAACCATCTAGCAATCAGCCCCAGCATTTT.

The CDR3 sequence is CASNLEGPGGQPQHF. CDR3 DNA sequence: TGTGCCAGCAATTTGGAGGGACCGGGGGGACAGCCCCAGCATTTT. V usage is TRBV6-5 and J usage is TRBJ1-5; possible D gene TRBD1, 5 bases. This CDR3 is 15 amino acids long. Germline loops: CDR1 MNHEY, CDR2 SVGAGI. V gave up 7 bases and J gave up 7 bases, with 20 bases separating them.

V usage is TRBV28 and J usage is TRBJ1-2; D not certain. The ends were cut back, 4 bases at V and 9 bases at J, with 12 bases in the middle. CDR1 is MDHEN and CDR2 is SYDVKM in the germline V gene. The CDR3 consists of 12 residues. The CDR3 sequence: CASSSPGNSYTF. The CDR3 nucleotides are TGTGCCAGCAGTTCGCCGGGGAATAGCTACACCTTC.

The DNA of the CDR3 is TGTGCCAGCCAAAGAACAGAAAACACTGAAGCTTTCTTT. Translated: CASQRTENTEAFF. The genes are TRBV4-2 and TRBJ1-1; D gene ambiguous. Trimming took 8 bases from V and 2 from J, leaving 12 bases between them. The CDR3 has 13 amino acids. The germline CDR1 and CDR2 sequences are LGHNA and YNFKEQ.

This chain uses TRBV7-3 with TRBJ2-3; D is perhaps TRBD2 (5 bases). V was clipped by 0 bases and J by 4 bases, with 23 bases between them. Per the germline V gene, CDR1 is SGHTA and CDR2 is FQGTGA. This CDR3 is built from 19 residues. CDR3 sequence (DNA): TGTGCCAGCAGCTTAACGAAAGGACTTAGATCTGGTGGGGCAGATACGCAGTATTTT. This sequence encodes CASSLTKGLRSGGADTQYF.

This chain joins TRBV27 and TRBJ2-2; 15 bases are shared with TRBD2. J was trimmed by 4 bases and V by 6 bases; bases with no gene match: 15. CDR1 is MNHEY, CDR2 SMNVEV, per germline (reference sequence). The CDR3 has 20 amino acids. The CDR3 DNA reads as TGTGCCAGCAGACCTTTTCCGGGACTAGCGGGGGGAGACACCACCGGGGAGCTGTTTTTT. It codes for CASRPFPGLAGGDTTGELFF.